A single sample gave rise to the 18 T cell receptor beta chains below, sequenced in a study of T-cell reconstitution after alpha-beta-depleted transplantation in children. Unique molecular identifiers were built into the TCRbeta library. MiXCR was run by TCRdb on the PCR reads, yielding one entry per CDR3 protein. Among roughly 280,000 distinct CDR3 sequences listed, approximately 10% were seen once. The sample in question was peripheral blood, obtained 180 days after TCRalphabeta/CD19-depleted stem cell transplant. The receptors originated from a male patient aged 2-15 years who had a stem cell transplant for chronic granulomatous disease, so the T cells may come from the graft donor.

This clonotype appeared many times. The rearrangement joins TRBV20-1 to TRBJ1-2; D is possibly TRBD1 (5 bases). CDR1 DFQATT and CDR2 SNEGSKA come from the germline V gene (reference sequence). The CDR3 consists of 13 residues. V gave up 4 bases and J gave up 4 bases, with 13 bases separating them. CDR3 in amino acids: CSATAIDSYGYTF. CDR3 bases: TGCAGTGCTACGGCGATTGACAGCTATGGCTACACCTTC.

This clonotype came up many times. The chain is built from TRBV28 and TRBJ2-2; TRBD2 aligns across 9 bases. Trimming took 5 bases from V and 0 from J; bases not matched to a gene: 4. Germline lookup yields CDR1 MDHEN and CDR2 SYDVKM. CDR3 length equals 16 residues. CDR3 protein: CASSPPSGANTGELFF. Here the CDR3 DNA reads TGTGCCAGCAGTCCCCCTAGCGGGGCGAACACCGGGGAGCTGTTTTTT.

This clonotype was found many times. This CDR3 reads CASSLGRGSGTSGRAWNEQFF. The CDR3 DNA sequence: TGTGCCAGCAGCTTAGGCCGGGGGTCCGGGACTAGCGGGAGGGCCTGGAATGAGCAGTTCTTC. The rearrangement uses TRBV7-6 and TRBJ2-1; 16 bases match TRBD2. Germline loops: CDR1 SGHVS, CDR2 FNYEAQ. J lost 7 bases, V lost 1 base, and 16 bases had no gene match. The CDR3 contains 21 residues.

The V gene is TRBV2, the J gene TRBJ2-2; no definite D call. The CDR3 covers 14 residues. The V end was cut by 4 bases, the J end by 11 bases, with 17 bases between. CDR1 is SNHLY and CDR2 is FYNNEI in the germline V gene. CDR3 sequence: CASSGHGTSRELFF. In nucleotides, the CDR3 is TGTGCCAGCAGTGGACATGGCACCTCGAGAGAGCTGTTTTTT. The variable domain in full, with the rest retrieved from reference TRBV2 and TRBJ2-2, is EPEVTQTPSHQVTQMGQEVILRCVPISNHLYFYWYRQILGQKVEFLVSFYNNEISEKSEIFDDQFSVERPDGSNFTLKIRSTKLEDSAMYFCASSGHGTSRELFFGEGSRLTVL.

This clonotype appeared a few times. The chain has TRBV4-3 and TRBJ2-6, with 7 bases aligning to TRBD2. Germline V gives CDR1 LGHNA, CDR2 YSLEER. The CDR3 consists of 18 residues. Trimming removed 0 bases from V and 4 bases from J; junction bases left unmatched: 9. CDR3 amino acids: CASSQDPAGATGANVLTF. CDR3 nucleotide sequence: TGCGCCAGCAGCCAAGATCCCGCGGGAGCTACAGGGGCCAACGTCCTGACTTTC.

This clonotype was counted ten times or more. This sequence joins TRBV11-1 and TRBJ1-6; the D is unclear. V was pared by 3 bases and J by 0 bases, with 15 bases between. CDR1 is SGHAT, CDR2 FQDESV, per germline (reference sequence). The CDR3 runs 18 residues. The CDR3 loop reads CASSFSTGPSSYNSPLHF. The CDR3 bases are TGTGCCAGCAGCTTTTCCACCGGGCCTAGCTCCTATAATTCACCCCTCCACTTT. Filled out from reference TRBV11-1 and TRBJ1-6, the complete variable domain reads EAEVAQSPRYKITEKSQAVAFWCDPISGHATLYWYRQILGQGPELLVQFQDESVVDDSQLPKDRFSAERLKGVDSTLKIQPAELGDSAMYLCASSFSTGPSSYNSPLHFGNGTRLTVT.

This clonotype was found many times. The chain has TRBV7-9 and TRBJ2-5, with TRBD1 identical over 7 bases. Germline V gene data show CDR1 as SEHNR and CDR2 as FQNEAQ (reference sequence). V was pared by 6 bases and J by 5 bases, with 12 bases of the junction left unmatched. The CDR3 is 15 residues long. The CDR3 DNA follows: TGTGCCAGCAGATCCCGAGAGGGGGCTGGTGAGACCCAGTACTTC. It encodes CASRSREGAGETQYF. Supplemented by reference TRBV7-9 and TRBJ2-5, the full variable domain reads DTGVSQNPRHKITKRGQNVTFRCDPISEHNRLYWYRQTLGQGPEFLTYFQNEAQLEKSRLLSDRFSAERPKGSFSTLEIQRTEQGDSAMYLCASRSREGAGETQYFGPGTRLLVL.

This clonotype came up many times. The CDR3 region has the DNA TGCAGCGGCTTTCTGGACAGAAACAATGAGCAGTTCTTC. This gives the protein CSGFLDRNNEQFF. The J gene is TRBJ2-1, the V gene TRBV29-1, with D maybe TRBD1 (6 bases). The CDR3 is 13 residues long. Germline CDR1 and CDR2: SQVTM and ANQGSEA. The V and J ends lost 7 bases and 5 bases respectively, with 15 bases between them.

In this sample, this clonotype turned up many times. The chain is built from TRBV20-1 and TRBJ2-3; 8 bases line up with TRBD2. CDR3 size: 15 residues. Germline V gene lookup returns CDR1 DFQATT and CDR2 SNEGSKA (reference sequence). V dropped 6 bases and J dropped 2; count of bases not matched to a gene: 10. The CDR3 here is CSAPGGAGATDTQYF. In DNA form, the CDR3 reads TGCAGTGCCCCCGGGGGAGCGGGGGCCACAGATACGCAGTATTTT.

Many counts were recorded for this clonotype. The gene calls are TRBV10-2 and TRBJ2-7; D might be TRBD1 (5 bases). CDR3 length: 14 amino acids. Germline assignment: CDR1 WSHSY and CDR2 SAAADI. The V end was cut by 3 bases, the J end by 5 bases, with 14 bases between. The CDR3, as DNA: TGCGCCAGCAGTGACGGATTAGGGGTTGACGAGCAGTACTTC. This translates into CASSDGLGVDEQYF.

This clonotype was picked up many times. The J gene is TRBJ2-2, the V gene TRBV12-3 or TRBV12-4; 7 bases are a match to TRBD1. V lost 7 bases, J lost 9 bases, and 5 bases stayed unmatched. This CDR3 contains 12 residues. The CDR3 sequence: CASTTGDRELFF. The CDR3 DNA is TGTGCCAGCACCACAGGGGATAGGGAGCTGTTTTTT.

This clonotype was observed at least ten times. The chain joins TRBV30 to TRBJ1-5, with 7 bases identical to TRBD1. The CDR3 is made up of 15 amino acids. Per germline, CDR1 GTSNPN and CDR2 SVGIG (reference sequence). V shed 8 bases, J shed 2 bases, and the junction held 12 bases outside the gene matches. This chain's CDR3 is CARPVTGEGNQPQHF. Written as DNA, the CDR3 is TGTGCCCGACCGGTCACAGGGGAAGGCAATCAGCCCCAGCATTTT. Full variable domain (rest looked up from reference TRBV30 and TRBJ1-5): SQTIHQWPATLVQPVGSPLSLECTVEGTSNPNLYWYRQAAGRGLQLLFYSVGIGQISSEVPQNLSASRPQDRQFILSSKKLLLSDSGFYLCARPVTGEGNQPQHFGDGTRLSIL.

This clonotype was counted between two and nine times. The chain joins TRBV6-5 to TRBJ2-1; D is possibly TRBD2 (5 bases). From germline, CDR1 is MNHEY and CDR2 SVGAGI. The CDR3 extends over 15 amino acids. The V gene lost 2 bases and the J gene lost 4 bases, with 12 bases spanning the gap. The CDR3: CASSYGSGQYNEQFF. The DNA of the CDR3 is TGTGCCAGCAGTTACGGGAGCGGCCAGTACAATGAGCAGTTCTTC.

Concerning this clonotype itself: A read error may explain this, as a much larger clone is one base away. CDR3 in DNA: TGTGCCAGCACCAACCCAGGGACCTACAATGAGCAGTTCTTC. It yields the protein CASTNPGTYNEQFF. The chain combines TRBV18 with TRBJ2-1; tentative D call: TRBD1 (5 bases). Germline-derived CDR1 and CDR2 are KGHSH and LQKENI. V was shortened by 8 bases and J by 2 bases, with 13 bases between the two germline ends. CDR3 length: 14 amino acids.

This clonotype was seen ten or more times. This chain links TRBV5-1 with TRBJ1-1; 8 bases are a match to TRBD1. Trimming removed 4 bases from V and 5 bases from J; junction bases left unmatched: 7. The germline gives CDR1 SGHRS, CDR2 YFSETQ. The CDR3 length is 14 residues. The CDR3 reads CASSIARGRTEAFF. In nucleotides, the CDR3 is TGCGCCAGCAGCATAGCCAGGGGGCGGACTGAAGCTTTCTTT.

This clonotype was counted ten times or more. The chain employs TRBV20-1 and TRBJ2-2; a possible D gene is TRBD1 (5 bases). The V gene's germline CDR1 is DFQATT and CDR2 SNEGSKA (reference sequence). This CDR3 is built from 14 residues. Trimming pared 3 bases from V and 6 bases from J, leaving 14 bases between. CDR3 in amino acids: CSARVGWGAGELFF. CDR3 sequence (DNA): TGCAGTGCTAGGGTGGGCTGGGGCGCCGGGGAGCTGTTTTTT.

In this sample, this clonotype turned up many times. This chain links TRBV18 with TRBJ2-6; 7 nucleotides line up with TRBD1. The V and J ends lost 4 bases and 4 bases, in that order; junction bases with no gene match: 7. Germline values: CDR1 KGHSH, CDR2 LQKENI. The CDR3 runs 16 residues. CDR3 amino acids: CASSLSTGTGANVLTF. In DNA, the CDR3 is TGTGCCAGCTCACTATCGACAGGGACCGGGGCCAACGTCCTGACTTTC.

This clonotype was seen repeatedly, ten times or more. The rearrangement links TRBV3-1 to TRBJ2-1; no definite D call. Germline-derived CDR1 and CDR2 are LGHDT and YNNKEL (reference sequence). Trimming pared 0 bases from V and 3 bases from J, leaving 6 bases between. The length of the CDR3 is 14 residues. CDR3 region: CASSQEGFYNEQFF. The CDR3 nucleotides read TGTGCCAGCAGCCAAGAGGGATTCTACAATGAGCAGTTCTTC.